The 8 T cell receptor beta chains presented below share a single source sample, sequenced in a study of tumor T cells in aggressive B-cell lymphoma. TCRdb's table, derived via immunoSEQ multiplex PCR, lists solely in-frame clones and lacks some. Of 2,000 or so clones in the sample, 85% to 95% were seen once. The material sequenced was tumor tissue. The source is an adult with diffuse large B cell lymphoma.

V usage is TRBV18 and J usage is TRBJ1-3, with 8 bases that match TRBD1. Germline values: CDR1 KGHSH, CDR2 LQKENI. The CDR3 loop spans 17 amino acids. After removal of 1 base from V and 1 base from J, the junction contained 6 bases not matched to a gene. CDR3 sequence (DNA): TGTGCCAGCTCACCACTAGACAGGGGCCGATCTGGAAACACCATATATTTT. The encoded protein is CASSPLDRGRSGNTIYF.

The V gene is TRBV7-9, the J gene TRBJ2-1, with 9 nucleotides matching TRBD2. The CDR3 runs to 15 residues. In germline, CDR1 is SEHNR, CDR2 FQNEAQ (reference sequence). With 5 bases clipped from V and 6 bases from J, the junction kept 8 bases outside the gene matches. CDR3: CASSQTGTSINEQFF. The CDR3, as DNA: TGTGCCAGCAGCCAAACCGGGACTAGCATCAATGAGCAGTTCTTC.

This chain connects TRBV7-9 to TRBJ2-5; D possibly corresponds to TRBD2 (5 bases). The CDR3 is made up of 12 amino acids. CDR1 is SEHNR and CDR2 is FQNEAQ in the germline V gene (reference sequence). V was trimmed by 5 bases and J by 12 bases, leaving 16 bases between them. In DNA form, the CDR3 reads TGTGCCAGCAGCCTATGGACCGACGGGGAGTACTTC. Its translation is CASSLWTDGEYF. Complete variable domain (other parts from reference TRBV7-9 and TRBJ2-5): DTGVSQNPRHKITKRGQNVTFRCDPISEHNRLYWYRQTLGQGPEFLTYFQNEAQLEKSRLLSDRFSAERPKGSFSTLEIQRTEQGDSAMYLCASSLWTDGEYFGPGTRLLVL.

The rearrangement uses TRBV2 and TRBJ2-3, with TRBD2 matching 8 bases. Trimming removed 10 bases from V and 3 bases from J; junction bases left unmatched: 9. Germline lookup yields CDR1 SNHLY and CDR2 FYNNEI. The CDR3 loop spans 14 amino acids. Written as DNA, the CDR3 is TGTGCCACCTCGGACGGCGGGGGGACAGATACGCAGTATTTT. It encodes CATSDGGGTDTQYF.

This clone turned up a few times. As DNA, the CDR3 is TGCGCCAGCAGCTTGGAACCAGGGGGCAGTAGCACTGAAGCTTTCTTT. Amino acid sequence: CASSLEPGGSSTEAFF. V gene TRBV5-1 combines with J gene TRBJ1-1; TRBD1 agrees at 8 bases. V shed 0 bases, J shed 4 bases, and the junction held 8 bases outside the gene matches. The germline CDR1 and CDR2 sequences are SGHRS and YFSETQ. CDR3 length equals 16 residues.

The chain combines TRBV9 with TRBJ1-3; no clear D. From germline, CDR1 is SGDLS and CDR2 YYNGEE. The CDR3 covers 15 residues. The V end was cut by 0 bases, the J end by 4 bases, with 11 bases between. The CDR3 region has the DNA TGTGCCAGCAGCGTAGGAGGGTCTGGGGGAAACACCATATATTTT. This translates into CASSVGGSGGNTIYF.

The chain combines TRBV10-3 with TRBJ1-1, with D maybe TRBD1 (5 bases). Germline assignment: CDR1 ENHRY and CDR2 SYGVKD. Trimming removed 11 bases from V and 10 bases from J, with 17 bases in between. The CDR3 runs to 11 residues. CDR3: CAATGGFSAFF. The CDR3 bases are TGTGCCGCTACTGGGGGGTTTTCAGCTTTCTTT.

As concerns this clone: A read error may account for a junction end that differs from germline. V gene TRBV9 combines with J gene TRBJ2-4; D might be TRBD2 (5 bases). CDR1 and CDR2 (germline): SGDLS, YYNGEE. CDR3 length equals 18 residues. Written as DNA, the CDR3 is TGTGCCAGCAGCGCTAGACTGGGTGGGGATCTAGCCAAAAACATTCAGTATTTC. Amino acids: CASSARLGGDLAKNIQYF.